This note documents a single TCR beta chain sequence. It lacks a known antigen. Base-call qualities are not available, and no considerably larger clone is one nucleotide away. This entry belongs to a study of cytomegalovirus exposure and HLA in healthy donors (dated by TCRdb to about 2017). For the study in its entirety: A later analysis indicated that the roughly 120 validation repertoires were generated on the platform also employed for the 600 to 750 repertoires of the first cohort. The aim of the study was to test whether cataloging public T cell receptors could identify signatures of past pathogen exposure. A separate validation cohort of approximately 130 different subjects was used in addition to the roughly 670-subject first cohort. To predict cytomegalovirus infection status, the study combined high-throughput TCR immunosequencing, statistical association of individual TCRs with disease status, and machine learning.

Findings and caveats that apply to the study as a whole: A later analysis had no HLA typing for the validation cohort, so co-occurrence there was scored across all 130 or so repertoires. Across donors, most TCR sequences were observed very rarely, whereas some public TCRs were present in many individuals. The authors suggested that the approach could potentially be extended to other disease states and immunological phenotypes. Of the cluster scores, 90% to 95% were above 0 in a later analysis, which found that TCRs clustered in the first cohort also tended to co-occur in the 120 validation repertoires. A total of fewer than 200 TCR beta chains were listed by the study as associated with cytomegalovirus. A few of the identified cytomegalovirus-associated TCR beta chains were confirmed in vitro to be specific for cytomegalovirus antigens. In both the original and validation cohorts, the classifier was reported to diagnose cytomegalovirus status with high specificity and sensitivity.

Library construction relied on the immunoSEQ multiplex PCR assay. The study's processing was this. To diagnose cytomegalovirus status from the catalog of TCR beta chain sequences, a statistical classification framework was built. What TCRdb holds here is the immuneACCESS table cut down to in-frame rearrangements. Part of the clones is not present; checked against another copy, under half of the missing clones reflect an unresolved V gene, and the others are unexplained. V, J and clone size were drawn from that table, and D and trimming were deduced from the DNA. Recorded for this sample are hundreds of thousands of clones; just over 85% of them occurred a single time. Jointly, the top ten make up under 0.95% of the sample. Separate from the approximately 700-subject first cohort, the validation cohort of 95 to 150 subjects was the group to which the donors belonged. Sequencing used PBMCs. This receptor was obtained from a woman aged 18 to 35 in good health and CMV-seronegative.

The DNA sequence is given as TGTGCTAGTGGTTTGGGTAGCAGCCGCACAGATACGCAGTATTTT. Its coded protein is CASGLGSSRTDTQYF. This sequence uses TRBV12-5 and TRBJ2-3; no confident D gene assignment can be made. From a lookup of the germline V gene, CDR1 and CDR2 are LGHNT and FRNRAP. There are 15 amino acids in the CDR3, from cysteine to phenylalanine inclusive. The only DNA kept is the CDR3, 45 bases in frame from the first base. V loses 1 base, J loses 1 base, and the germline ends lie 9 bases apart.